Presented here are 22 T cell receptor beta chains from one specimen sequenced in a study of shared clonotypes between healthy human individuals. The protocol was immunoSEQ multiplex PCR, while the TCRdb copy is restricted to in-frame clones and leaves out a portion. This table has about a million clones, approximately 76% appearing once. Source material: memory CD4+ T cells sorted from blood. Subset: CD45RA-negative fraction. These receptors all come from a man aged 18 to 29 in good health.

The rearrangement uses TRBV6-5 and TRBJ1-6; D gene ambiguous. V was clipped by 6 bases and J by 7 bases, with 16 bases between them. CDR3 length: 15 amino acids. Germline V gene sequence: CDR1 MNHEY, CDR2 SVGAGI. Here the CDR3 DNA reads TGTGCCAGCAGCCGCCTGAAGGGAGGGAATTCACCCCTCCACTTT. The encoded protein is CASSRLKGGNSPLHF.

The rearrangement uses TRBV4-3 and TRBJ2-7; tentatively, D is TRBD1 or TRBD2 (6 bases each). The CDR3 has 14 residues. Germline V gene data show CDR1 as LGHNA and CDR2 as YSLEER. V was cut by 0 bases and J by 4 bases, with 10 bases left in between. CDR3 nucleotides: TGCGCCAGCAGCCAAGAAGGGGGGCCGTACGAGCAGTACTTC. It translates to CASSQEGGPYEQYF.

The V gene is TRBV7-8, the J gene TRBJ1-6; D may be TRBD1 (6 bases). Germline-derived CDR1 and CDR2 are SGHVS and FQNEAQ. Trimming stripped 5 bases from V and 7 bases from J, with 15 bases between. The CDR3 totals 15 residues. In DNA, the CDR3 is TGTGCCAGCAGCCTTCGACAGGTCGACAATTCACCCCTCCACTTT. It encodes CASSLRQVDNSPLHF.

The chain carries TRBV28 and TRBJ2-2; D is ambiguous. This CDR3 region has 17 residues. Germline V lookup: CDR1 MDHEN, CDR2 SYDVKM. Trimming left V 6 bases short and J 3 bases short, with 20 bases between. In DNA form, the CDR3 reads TGTGCCAGCAGACGTTCCGGGCCCCGTCCCTACACCGGGGAGCTGTTTTTT. It yields the protein CASRRSGPRPYTGELFF.

The V call is TRBV5-6, the J call TRBJ1-5, with D possibly TRBD1 on 5 matching bases. This CDR3 is 14 amino acids long. CDR1 SGHDT and CDR2 YYEEEE come from the germline V gene. The V and J ends lost 5 bases and 4 bases respectively, with 13 bases between them. The CDR3 bases are TGTGCCAGCAGTTCCGTTCGGGGGAATCAGCCCCAGCATTTT. This sequence encodes CASSSVRGNQPQHF.

The chain links TRBV11-2 to TRBJ1-1; 8 positions match TRBD1. The CDR3 spans 15 residues. V gave up 1 base and J gave up 5 bases; unmatched junction bases: 6. Germline V gene lookup returns CDR1 SGHAT and CDR2 FQNNGV. As DNA, the CDR3 is TGTGCCAGCAGCTTAGGGAGGACAGGGCGAACTGAAGCTTTCTTT. This sequence encodes CASSLGRTGRTEAFF.

In its sample, this clone was seen once. The V call is TRBV14, the J call TRBJ1-5; TRBD1 agrees at 8 bases. Per germline, CDR1 SGHDN and CDR2 FVKESK. The CDR3 spans 16 residues. V lost 4 bases and J lost 0; bases outside the gene matches: 5. The CDR3 loop is CASSRYRGYSNQPQHF. Written as DNA, the CDR3 is TGTGCCAGCAGCCGATACAGGGGGTATAGCAATCAGCCCCAGCATTTT.

J is TRBJ2-7 and V is TRBV19; D tentatively fits TRBD1 or TRBD2 (5 bases each). CDR3 length: 13 residues. In germline, CDR1 is LNHDA, CDR2 SQIVND (reference sequence). Trimming took 5 bases from V and 3 from J, leaving 11 bases between them. The CDR3 sequence is CASSRLGDYEQYF. The CDR3 DNA is TGTGCCAGTAGTCGGTTGGGGGACTACGAGCAGTACTTC. Together with reference TRBV19 and TRBJ2-7, the CDR3 gives the full variable domain: DGGITQSPKYLFRKEGQNVTLSCEQNLNHDAMYWYRQDPGQGLRLIYYSQIVNDFQKGDIAEGYSVSREKKESFPLTVTSAQKNPTAFYLCASSRLGDYEQYFGPGTRLTVT.

This clone occurred a few times. The J gene is TRBJ1-1, the V gene TRBV14; unclear D gene. Germline V gives CDR1 SGHDN, CDR2 FVKESK. The length of the CDR3 is 14 residues. The germline V and J ends were trimmed by 2 bases and 0 bases, with 7 bases remaining between them. CDR3 amino acids: CASSQMTMNTEAFF. CDR3 nucleotides: TGTGCCAGCAGCCAAATGACCATGAACACTGAAGCTTTCTTT. Based on the CDR3 plus reference TRBV14 and TRBJ1-1, the full variable domain is EAGVTQFPSHSVIEKGQTVTLRCDPISGHDNLYWYRRVMGKEIKFLLHFVKESKQDESGMPNNRFLAERTGGTYSTLKVQPAELEDSGVYFCASSQMTMNTEAFFGQGTRLTVV.

This chain uses TRBV5-1 with TRBJ1-2, with 8 bases fitting TRBD1. Germline assignment: CDR1 SGHRS and CDR2 YFSETQ. Trimming removed 4 bases from V and 4 bases from J; junction bases left unmatched: 9. The CDR3 is made up of 15 amino acids. CDR3 nucleotide sequence: TGCGCCAGCAGCCTACGGCAGGGGGCCAGCTATGGCTACACCTTC. This translates into CASSLRQGASYGYTF.

The CDR3: CASSPNPGLAAGSEQYF. The CDR3 DNA is TGTGCCAGCAGTCCGAACCCGGGACTTGCCGCGGGGAGCGAGCAGTACTTC. This chain connects TRBV27 to TRBJ2-7, with D possibly being TRBD2 (6 bases). This CDR3 region has 17 residues. V dropped 5 bases and J dropped 6 bases, with 26 bases sitting between them. CDR1 and CDR2 (germline): MNHEY, SMNVEV (reference sequence).

The rearrangement joins TRBV7-2 to TRBJ2-2; D is tentatively TRBD1 or TRBD2 (5 bases each). Trimming took off 5 bases at V and 7 bases at J, with 17 bases between the two ends. Germline values: CDR1 SGHTA, CDR2 FQGNSA. This CDR3 is built from 15 residues. CDR3 sequence: CASSLSTGAGGELFF. As DNA, the CDR3 is TGTGCCAGCAGCCTATCTACCGGGGCAGGCGGGGAGCTGTTTTTT.

The chain is built from TRBV5-1 and TRBJ2-5; TRBD1 is a possible D gene (6 bases). The J call is doubtful: the DNA matches TRBJ2-7 better. The CDR3 has 12 amino acids. The germline CDR1 and CDR2 sequences are SGHRS and YFSETQ. The CDR3 sequence: CASSLEGGEQYF. CDR3 DNA: TGCGCCAGCAGCTTGGAAGGGGGCGAGCAGTACTTC.

This rearrangement joins TRBV6-5 to TRBJ1-6; a possible D gene is TRBD1 (6 bases). The V end was cut by 6 bases, the J end by 2 bases, with 11 bases between. The CDR3 runs 15 residues. Germline values: CDR1 MNHEY, CDR2 SVGAGI. DNA of the CDR3: TGTGCCAGCAGCAGAACAGGGACCTATAATTCACCCCTCCACTTT. Its translation: CASSRTGTYNSPLHF.

V usage is TRBV5-4 and J usage is TRBJ2-7; 7 bases are a match to TRBD1. The CDR3 consists of 16 residues. The germline CDR1 and CDR2 sequences are SGHNT and YYREEE (reference sequence). Unmatched junction bases numbered 7, after V lost 0 bases and J lost 1 base. CDR3 coding DNA: TGTGCCAGCAGCTTGGAGGGGACAGCTAATTCCTACGAGCAGTACTTC. As protein: CASSLEGTANSYEQYF.

The chain employs TRBV7-9 and TRBJ2-7, with 7 bases that match TRBD2. Germline V gene lookup returns CDR1 SEHNR and CDR2 FQNEAQ (reference sequence). The ends lost 4 bases at V and 3 bases at J; junction bases unmatched: 15. There are 17 residues in the CDR3. CDR3 DNA sequence: TGTGCCAGCAGCTCCTACCCGTGGGGCGGGAGTTTCTACGAGCAGTACTTC. Its protein product is CASSSYPWGGSFYEQYF.

A few counts support this clone. The chain uses TRBV5-4 and TRBJ1-1, with D unresolved. Germline V gives CDR1 SGHNT, CDR2 YYREEE (reference sequence). Trimming took 3 bases from V and 5 from J, leaving 11 bases between them. The CDR3 is made up of 13 amino acids. The CDR3 protein is CASSWDTRTEAFF. Written as DNA, the CDR3 is TGTGCCAGCAGCTGGGATACGAGGACTGAAGCTTTCTTT.

J is TRBJ2-3 and V is TRBV5-6; 9 nucleotides align to TRBD2. CDR1 SGHDT and CDR2 YYEEEE come from the germline V gene. With V trimmed by 5 bases and J by 2 bases, 6 bases remained unmatched. The CDR3 runs 15 residues. As DNA, the CDR3 is TGTGCCAGCAGGCGACTAGCGGAGATCACAGATACGCAGTATTTT. The encoded protein is CASRRLAEITDTQYF.

V gene TRBV6-5 combines with J gene TRBJ2-7, with 7 bases aligning to TRBD1. Germline V gives CDR1 MNHEY, CDR2 SVGAGI. The CDR3 length is 13 residues. The V segment lost 2 bases and the J segment 7 bases; nucleotides outside the gene matches: 5. This CDR3 is CASSYGNRGEQYF. CDR3 bases: TGTGCCAGCAGTTACGGAAACAGGGGAGAGCAGTACTTC.

The chain links TRBV19 to TRBJ1-1; 9 bases are a match to TRBD1. V shed 1 base, J shed 8 bases, and the junction held 8 bases outside the gene matches. The CDR3 is 15 amino acids. Germline lookup yields CDR1 LNHDA and CDR2 SQIVND (reference sequence). The CDR3 DNA follows: TGTGCCAGTAGTATAGGGGACAGGGCCGGGTCGGAAGCTTTCTTT. This translates into CASSIGDRAGSEAFF.

J is TRBJ1-2 and V is TRBV30, with D possibly being TRBD1 (5 bases). Germline assignment: CDR1 GTSNPN and CDR2 SVGIG (reference sequence). There are 14 residues in the CDR3. Trimming removed 1 base from V and 6 bases from J, with 15 bases in between. The CDR3 DNA reads TGTGCCTGGAGTGGGGCGAGGGGTGGAAATGGCTACACCTTC. Residues: CAWSGARGGNGYTF.

V is TRBV7-2 and J is TRBJ1-3, with no clear D. V lost 5 bases to trimming and J lost 2 bases, with 7 bases between them. This CDR3 comprises 13 residues. Germline V CDR1 and CDR2: SGHTA, FQGNSA. This chain's CDR3 is CASSPAPGNTIYF. The CDR3 coding sequence is TGTGCCAGCAGCCCAGCCCCTGGAAACACCATATATTTT. Using reference TRBV7-2 and TRBJ1-3 for the parts outside the CDR3, the full variable domain is GAGVSQSPSNKVTEKGKDVELRCDPISGHTALYWYRQSLGQGLEFLIYFQGNSAPDKSGLPSDRFSAERTGGSVSTLTIQRTQQEDSAVYLCASSPAPGNTIYFGEGSWLTVV.